One sample yielded the 15 T cell receptor beta chains listed below, sequenced in a study of CD8+CD57+ T cells in acquired aplastic anemia. Before being chosen for sequencing, patients had shown CD8+CD57+ cell expansion by flow cytometry. Genomic DNA provided the template from which TCR beta VDJ and CDR3 profiles were obtained. TCRdb analysed the reads with MiXCR anew, one entry per CDR3 protein. This table has roughly 150,000 distinct CDR3 sequences, more than 45% appearing once. Specimen: sorted CD4+, CD8+, or CD8+CD57+ T cells (not recorded which) from PBMCs. The receptor set was obtained from a human donor with aplastic anemia.

This clonotype was counted a single time. The chain has TRBV7-2 and TRBJ2-7, with D unresolved. The V end was cut by 5 bases, the J end by 3 bases, with 17 bases between. The CDR3 is 15 amino acids. The germline CDR1 and CDR2 sequences are SGHTA and FQGNSA. DNA of the CDR3: TGTGCCAGCAGCGACGGCCCGGTGCCGGGCTACGAGCAGTACTTC. Amino acids: CASSDGPVPGYEQYF. The whole variable domain, filled in from reference TRBV7-2 and TRBJ2-7, reads GAGVSQSPSNKVTEKGKDVELRCDPISGHTALYWYRQSLGQGLEFLIYFQGNSAPDKSGLPSDRFSAERTGGSVSTLTIQRTQQEDSAVYLCASSDGPVPGYEQYFGPGTRLTVT.

The CDR3 loop reads CASSLGRWDTQYF. The CDR3 DNA sequence: TGCGCCAGCAGCTTGGGGAGGTGGGATACGCAGTATTTT. The chain is built from TRBV5-1 and TRBJ2-3; perhaps TRBD2 as D (5 bases). CDR3 size: 13 residues. Germline CDR1 is SGHRS and CDR2 is YFSETQ. Deletions cut 0 bases from V and 6 bases from J, with 8 bases between.

There are many counts of this clonotype. CDR3 sequence (DNA): TGTGCCAGCAGTTTGAAGGGGGGTACGCAGTATTTT. Its translation: CASSLKGGTQYF. The V gene is TRBV6-5, the J gene TRBJ2-3; the D call may be TRBD1 or TRBD2 (6 bases each). Germline V gene data show CDR1 as MNHEY and CDR2 as SVGAGI. V lost 4 bases and J lost 8, with 10 bases in between. There are 12 residues in the CDR3.

The rearrangement uses TRBV5-6 and TRBJ2-1; D remains unclear. Trimming pared 2 bases from V and 10 bases from J, leaving 7 bases between. This CDR3 has 11 residues. From germline, CDR1 is SGHDT and CDR2 YYEEEE. CDR3 in amino acids: CASSFSSEQFF. In DNA form, the CDR3 reads TGTGCCAGCAGCTTCTCTTCCGAGCAGTTCTTC.

This clonotype was counted at least ten times. The gene calls are TRBV30 and TRBJ2-5; possible D gene TRBD1, 5 bases. Trimming shortened V by 5 bases and J by 3 bases, and 10 bases separated the two germline ends. This CDR3 spans 12 amino acids. Germline V gives CDR1 GTSNPN, CDR2 SVGIG (reference sequence). The CDR3 protein is CAWRQGKETQYF. The CDR3 region has the DNA TGTGCCTGGCGGCAGGGAAAAGAGACCCAGTACTTC.

This clonotype has ten or more counts. In DNA form, the CDR3 reads TGTGCCAGCAGTTCCGAATTAGGGGTATACAATGAGCAGTTCTTC. Translated: CASSSELGVYNEQFF. The chain couples TRBV12-3 or TRBV12-4 to TRBJ2-1, with a weak D call TRBD1 (5 bases). V was trimmed by 4 bases and J by 4 bases, leaving 14 bases between them. The CDR3 runs 15 residues.

V usage is TRBV11-2 and J usage is TRBJ2-7, with 8 bases matching TRBD1. The CDR3 totals 15 residues. The ends lost 0 bases at V and 1 base at J; junction bases unmatched: 2. Germline V CDR1 and CDR2: SGHAT, FQNNGV. CDR3 DNA sequence: TGTGCCAGCAGCTTAGAACAGGGGGTGTCCTACGAGCAGTACTTC. Translation gives CASSLEQGVSYEQYF.

In its sample, this clonotype was seen many times. The V gene is TRBV10-3, the J gene TRBJ2-7, with D maybe TRBD2 (5 bases). V was clipped by 6 bases and J by 6 bases, with 18 bases between them. Per the germline V gene, CDR1 is ENHRY and CDR2 is SYGVKD. The CDR3 is 14 amino acids. The CDR3 DNA is TGTGCCATCAGCGCCGATAGGGAGACGGGCGAGCAGTACTTC. Translation: CAISADRETGEQYF.

A few counts support this clonotype. V gene TRBV10-3 combines with J gene TRBJ2-1; possibly TRBD2 for D (5 bases). This CDR3 spans 12 amino acids. V was shortened by 3 bases and J by 8 bases, with 8 bases between the two germline ends. Germline loops: CDR1 ENHRY, CDR2 SYGVKD. The CDR3 DNA is TGTGCCATCAGTGAATACGGGGATGAGCAGTTCTTC. It is translated as CAISEYGDEQFF.

To note about this clonotype: Just one base apart from a much larger clone, this may be a read error. CDR3 nucleotide sequence: TGTGCCTGGACAGGGGGCGGAAATCAGCCCCAGTATTTT. Encoded protein: CAWTGGGNQPQYF. This chain connects TRBV30 to TRBJ1-5, with 8 bases matching TRBD1. The assigned J gene may be wrong: the sequence end matches TRBJ2-3 better. CDR1 and CDR2 from the germline V gene are GTSNPN and SVGIG (reference sequence). The CDR3 runs to 13 residues.

Ten or more counts support this clonotype. The genes are TRBV7-3 and TRBJ2-2; tentative D call: TRBD2 (6 bases). V was trimmed by 2 bases and J by 1 base, leaving 11 bases between them. The CDR3 totals 16 residues. Germline CDR1 is SGHTA and CDR2 is FQGTGA. The CDR3 bases are TGTGCCAGCAGCTTATATGCTAGCGTGAACACCGGGGAGCTGTTTTTT. This codes for CASSLYASVNTGELFF.

This clonotype was seen at least ten times. The rearrangement uses TRBV12-5 and TRBJ2-7; D is uncertain. This CDR3 is built from 11 residues. With 1 base removed from V and 4 bases from J, the gap between germline ends came to 2 bases. CDR1 is LGHNT, CDR2 FRNRAP, per germline. The CDR3 protein is CASGLEYEQYF. CDR3 coding DNA: TGTGCTAGTGGTTTGGAGTACGAGCAGTACTTC.

This clonotype occurred many times. The CDR3 sequence is CASSLDISNQPQHF. The CDR3 DNA reads TGTGCCAGCAGCTTAGACATTAGCAATCAGCCCCAGCATTTT. The genes are TRBV7-2 and TRBJ1-5; D call uncertain. This CDR3 is built from 14 residues. Trimming cost V 1 base and J 0 bases, with 4 bases left between them. Germline CDR1 reads SGHTA; CDR2 reads FQGNSA.

The table lists this clonotype with a few counts. J is TRBJ1-5 and V is TRBV6-1, with 9 nucleotides matching TRBD1. The CDR3 spans 15 residues. Germline CDR1 is MNHNS and CDR2 is SASEGT. The V gene end was trimmed by 6 bases and the J gene end by 6 bases; junction bases not matched to a gene: 9. The CDR3 spells CASSDTGTGSQPQHF. Written as DNA, the CDR3 is TGTGCCAGCAGCGATACCGGGACAGGGAGTCAGCCCCAGCATTTT.

This clonotype occurred many times. The chain is built from TRBV5-1 and TRBJ2-3, with 8 nucleotides matching TRBD1. V lost 2 bases, J lost 4 bases, and 3 bases stayed unmatched. In germline, CDR1 is SGHRS, CDR2 YFSETQ. The length of the CDR3 is 14 residues. The CDR3 here is CASSFGQGPDTQYF. The CDR3, as DNA: TGCGCCAGCAGCTTCGGACAGGGCCCAGATACGCAGTATTTT.